This is a list of T cell receptor beta chains from one sample in a study of blood T cell dynamics during melanoma immunotherapy. Libraries were prepared by immunoSEQ multiplex PCR; TCRdb keeps only in-frame clonotypes and omits some of them. The sample contains 9,900 or so clones, about 86% of which appear only once. The specimen comprised blood, sampled from a patient treated with checkpoint blockade. Every receptor here comes from a human donor with melanoma. Each CDR3 is given with its conserved first and last residue. A D gene is named only where the DNA matches it firmly. Only part of the rows carry a size: once, few, many, or a class if the clone is expanded.

D	V	size	J	DNA	CDR3
NA	TRBV5-8	NA	TRBJ1-2	TGTGCCAGCAGCTTGGTTCAGAGGCCTAACTATGGCTACACCTTC	CASSLVQRPNYGYTF
NA	TRBV5-6	few	TRBJ2-1	TGTGCCAGCAGCTTGAAGAATGAGCAGTTCTTC	CASSLKNEQFF
NA	TRBV7-3	NA	TRBJ1-1	TGTGCCAGCAGCTTAAGTGGCCGGAACACTGAAGCTTTCTTT	CASSLSGRNTEAFF
NA	TRBV9	NA	TRBJ2-2	TGTGCCAGCAGCGTAGCGCCAGGGCATACGGTAACCGGGGAGCTGTTTTTT	CASSVAPGHTVTGELFF
TRBD1	TRBV5-1	NA	TRBJ1-5	TGCGCCAGCAGCAGGACAGGGGCGGATAGCAATCAGCCCCAGCATTTT	CASSRTGADSNQPQHF
TRBD1	TRBV10-3	NA	TRBJ2-5	TGTGCCATCAGTGATACAGGGGACCCCCGGCAGTACTTC	CAISDTGDPRQYF
NA	TRBV11-2	once	TRBJ2-7	TGTGCCAGCAGCTTAGTACACGGGACCTACGAGCAGTACTTC	CASSLVHGTYEQYF
NA	TRBV7-2	NA	TRBJ1-5	TGTGCCAGCAGCGTCCGGGACAATAGCAATCAGCCCCAGCATTTT	CASSVRDNSNQPQHF
TRBD1	TRBV5-4	NA	TRBJ1-6	TGTGCCAGCAGCCTGCGGACAGGGGTTAATTCACCCCTCCACTTT	CASSLRTGVNSPLHF
TRBD2	TRBV5-4	NA	TRBJ2-2	TGTGCCAGCAGCTTGGCAGCGGGGGGGAACACCGGGGAGCTGTTTTTT	CASSLAAGGNTGELFF
TRBD2	TRBV4-2	NA	TRBJ2-3	TGTGCCAGCAGCCAAGAGCGGGGGGGCCCAGATACGCAGTATTTT	CASSQERGGPDTQYF
NA	TRBV6-6	NA	TRBJ1-1	TGTGCCAGCAGTTACTCCACCATCGGCGCTGAAGCTTTCTTT	CASSYSTIGAEAFF
NA	TRBV9	NA	TRBJ1-1	TGTGCCAGCAGCGTAGAAGAGGGTTTAGGCACTGAAGCTTTCTTT	CASSVEEGLGTEAFF
NA	TRBV18	NA	TRBJ2-7	TGTGCCAGCTCACCCACAGGGTCCGTGGCCGAGCAGTACTTC	CASSPTGSVAEQYF
NA	TRBV19	NA	TRBJ1-1	TGTGCCAGTAGAACTTCAAAAGAGGCTGAAGCTTTCTTT	CASRTSKEAEAFF
NA	TRBV2	NA	TRBJ1-4	TGTGCCTCTCAAGAGGACACCTCAACTAATGAAAAACTGTTTTTT	CASQEDTSTNEKLFF
NA	TRBV28	NA	TRBJ2-5	TGTGCCAGCAGTTTGGTTGGGGTGGAAGAGACCCAGTACTTC	CASSLVGVEETQYF
NA	TRBV2	medium-sized	TRBJ2-2	TGTGCCAGCGGAAAACAGGGAACCGGGGAGCTGTTTTTT	CASGKQGTGELFF
NA	TRBV10-2	NA	TRBJ1-3	TGCGCCAGCGGCGTCTCTGGAAACACCATATATTTT	CASGVSGNTIYF
TRBD2	TRBV7-3	NA	TRBJ2-1	TGTGCCAGCAGCCCAAAGGACGGGGGGTCCAATGAGCAGTTCTTC	CASSPKDGGSNEQFF
NA	TRBV27	few	TRBJ1-4	TGTGCCAGCAGAATAAGGGGACAAACTAATGAAAAACTGTTTTTT	CASRIRGQTNEKLFF
NA	TRBV7-9	NA	TRBJ2-1	TGTGCCAGCAGCTTTGGCGGGGTCAATGAGCAGTTCTTC	CASSFGGVNEQFF
NA	TRBV19	once	TRBJ2-1	TGTGCCAGTACCCCCGGCAGCGATCAGGGGGAGCAGTTCTTC	CASTPGSDQGEQFF
NA	TRBV9	NA	TRBJ2-5	TGTGCCAGCAGCGCAAGACCGATGGGGGGCCAGACCCAGTACTTC	CASSARPMGGQTQYF
TRBD2	TRBV11-3	NA	TRBJ2-2	TGTGCCAGCAGTCGCAGCGGGGCGAACACCGGGGAGCTGTTTTTT	CASSRSGANTGELFF
TRBD1	TRBV15	few	TRBJ2-2	TGTGCCACCAGCAGTGTACAGGGGACGGGCCCCGGGGAGCTGTTTTTT	CATSSVQGTGPGELFF
TRBD1	TRBV19	NA	TRBJ2-3	TGTGCCAGTAGTCTCGGGACAGCCACAGATACGCAGTATTTT	CASSLGTATDTQYF
NA	TRBV7-8	once	TRBJ2-7	TGTGCCAGCACCCCCGGGGAGCTCCCTAGGCGAGAGCAGTACTTC	CASTPGELPRREQYF
TRBD1	TRBV29-1	NA	TRBJ1-1	TGCAGCGTTGATAGACAGGGATCTGAAGCTTTCTTT	CSVDRQGSEAFF
NA	TRBV2	NA	TRBJ1-5	TGTGCCAGCAGTGAGGGTCAGGGCTTGGCCCAGCATTTT	CASSEGQGLAQHF
NA	TRBV29-1	NA	TRBJ2-3	TGCAGCGGGTGGGGGGACACTGACACAGATACGCAGTATTTT	CSGWGDTDTDTQYF
TRBD1	TRBV7-9	NA	TRBJ1-2	TGTGCCAGCAGCTTAACAGGGGGCGATGGCTACACCTTC	CASSLTGGDGYTF
NA	TRBV5-1	once	TRBJ1-6	TGCGCCAGCAGCTTGGGCGGGAGCTCCTATAATTCACCCCTCCACTTT	CASSLGGSSYNSPLHF
NA	TRBV10-2	NA	TRBJ2-5	TGCGCCAGCAGTCCGACTGAGGGGACCCAGTACTTC	CASSPTEGTQYF
TRBD1	TRBV4-1	NA	TRBJ1-2	TGCGCCAGCAGCCAAGGTTGGGACAGGGCGGATTCTAACTATGGCTACACCTTC	CASSQGWDRADSNYGYTF
NA	TRBV9	NA	TRBJ2-7	TGTGCCAGCAGCGTAGAGGCAGCCCCAACCTACGAGCAGTACTTC	CASSVEAAPTYEQYF
NA	TRBV28	NA	TRBJ1-5	TGTGCCAGCAGTTTGGGCAGGGGCGGCAATCAGCCCCAGCATTTT	CASSLGRGGNQPQHF
NA	TRBV11-3	NA	TRBJ2-2	TGTGCCAGCAGCTTAAGGTCCCCAAGGGGCACCGGGGAGCTGTTTTTT	CASSLRSPRGTGELFF
NA	TRBV5-1	NA	TRBJ2-5	TGCGCCAGCAGCCCTCGGGGAGAGACCCAGTACTTC	CASSPRGETQYF
NA	TRBV9	NA	TRBJ2-2	TGTGCCAGCAGCGTAGTGGTGGGCACCACCGGGGAGCTGTTTTTT	CASSVVVGTTGELFF
NA	TRBV4-2	few	TRBJ1-4	TGTGCCAGCAGCCCCCAGGGTAATGAAAAACTGTTTTTT	CASSPQGNEKLFF
TRBD2	TRBV4-1	once	TRBJ2-3	TGCGCCAGCAGCCAAGAGGGATTGGCTAGCGGGGGCCTTTCCACAGATACGCAGTATTTT	CASSQEGLASGGLSTDTQYF
NA	TRBV5-1	NA	TRBJ1-1	TGCGCCAGCAGCTTACAGGAGTACAATGAAGCTTTCTTT	CASSLQEYNEAFF
NA	TRBV5-4	NA	TRBJ2-5	TGTGCCAGCAGCTTGAGCAGGTCGCAAGAGACCCAGTACTTC	CASSLSRSQETQYF
NA	TRBV27	NA	TRBJ2-2	TGTGCCAGCAGTTACCCCGGGGAGCTGTTTTTT	CASSYPGELFF
NA	TRBV5-4	NA	TRBJ2-1	TGTGCCAGCAGCTTGGCCCCCTTTACGCACAATGAGCAGTTCTTC	CASSLAPFTHNEQFF
TRBD2	TRBV2	NA	TRBJ2-5	TGTGCCAGCAGTTTGACTAGCGGGCAAGAGACCCAGTACTTC	CASSLTSGQETQYF
TRBD1	TRBV10-3	NA	TRBJ1-1	TGTGCCATCAGTGAGCAGGGGGCGACTGAAGCTTTCTTT	CAISEQGATEAFF
NA	TRBV5-1	NA	TRBJ2-1	TGCGCCAGCAGCTTGGGCCGGGGGAGAAACTCCTACAATGAGCAGTTCTTC	CASSLGRGRNSYNEQFF
TRBD2	TRBV7-3	NA	TRBJ2-1	TGTGCCAGCAGCTCCAAGCGGGGGGGCGTAGCTAATGAGCAGTTCTTC	CASSSKRGGVANEQFF
TRBD2	TRBV18	once	TRBJ2-1	TGTGCCAGCTCACCACTGGGGACTAACAATGAGCAGTTCTTC	CASSPLGTNNEQFF
NA	TRBV7-9	NA	TRBJ2-7	TGTGCCAGCAGCGTCTTCGGGCCCGGGAACGAGCAGTACTTC	CASSVFGPGNEQYF
TRBD1	TRBV30	NA	TRBJ1-2	TGTGCCTGGAATACGGGACAGAGACAGGGCTACACCTTC	CAWNTGQRQGYTF
TRBD1	TRBV7-3	few	TRBJ1-1	TGTGCCAGCAGCGCACAGGGGGGAGTCACTGAAGCTTTCTTT	CASSAQGGVTEAFF
NA	TRBV10-2	NA	TRBJ2-2	TGCGCCAGCAGTGAGTTGGGACTCCGGGGGACCGGGGAGCTGTTTTTT	CASSELGLRGTGELFF
NA	TRBV19	NA	TRBJ1-4	TGTGCCAGTAGTCCAGGACTGCCAACTAATGAAAAACTGTTTTTT	CASSPGLPTNEKLFF
NA	TRBV5-6	once	TRBJ2-2	TGTGCCAGCAGCCAACAGAACACCGGGGAGCTGTTTTTT	CASSQQNTGELFF